The 3 T cell receptor beta chains presented below share a single source sample, sequenced in a study of shared clonotypes between healthy human individuals. The method was immunoSEQ multiplex PCR; TCRdb's version includes in-frame clones alone and lacks a portion of them. There are roughly 2.5 million clones in the sample; more than 90% occur only once, and around 0.14% lies in the top ten. Sequencing used naive CD4+ T cells sorted from blood. Subset denoted: CD45RA+ positively selected. These receptors were taken from a man aged 18 to 30 in good health.

The rearrangement uses TRBV18 and TRBJ2-1; 9 bases are shared with TRBD1. The ends lost 3 bases at V and 3 bases at J; junction bases unmatched: 3. Germline CDR1 KGHSH, CDR2 LQKENI. The CDR3 is 15 residues long. CDR3 residues: CASSPMTGGYNEQFF. The CDR3 region has the DNA TGTGCCAGCTCACCGATGACAGGGGGCTACAATGAGCAGTTCTTC.

This chain connects TRBV5-1 to TRBJ2-1; TRBD2 aligns across 7 bases. Germline CDR1 reads SGHRS; CDR2 reads YFSETQ. Trimming at V came to 3 bases and at J to 6 bases, leaving 6 bases not matched to a gene. The length of the CDR3 is 14 residues. This CDR3 reads CASSSLGLTNEQFF. CDR3 nucleotide sequence: TGCGCCAGCAGCTCCCTGGGACTAACCAATGAGCAGTTCTTC. The whole variable domain, filled in from reference TRBV5-1 and TRBJ2-1, reads KAGVTQTPRYLIKTRGQQVTLSCSPISGHRSVSWYQQTPGQGLQFLFEYFSETQRNKGNFPGRFSGRQFSNSRSEMNVSTLELGDSALYLCASSSLGLTNEQFFGPGTRLTVL.

CDR3 sequence reads: CATQERHTGELFF. The CDR3 DNA sequence: TGTGCCACACAAGAAAGGCACACCGGGGAGCTGTTTTTT. The chain combines TRBV6-5 with TRBJ2-2; D uncertain. CDR3 size: 13 residues. Germline loops: CDR1 MNHEY, CDR2 SVGAGI. V gave up 10 bases and J gave up 3 bases, with 12 bases separating them.